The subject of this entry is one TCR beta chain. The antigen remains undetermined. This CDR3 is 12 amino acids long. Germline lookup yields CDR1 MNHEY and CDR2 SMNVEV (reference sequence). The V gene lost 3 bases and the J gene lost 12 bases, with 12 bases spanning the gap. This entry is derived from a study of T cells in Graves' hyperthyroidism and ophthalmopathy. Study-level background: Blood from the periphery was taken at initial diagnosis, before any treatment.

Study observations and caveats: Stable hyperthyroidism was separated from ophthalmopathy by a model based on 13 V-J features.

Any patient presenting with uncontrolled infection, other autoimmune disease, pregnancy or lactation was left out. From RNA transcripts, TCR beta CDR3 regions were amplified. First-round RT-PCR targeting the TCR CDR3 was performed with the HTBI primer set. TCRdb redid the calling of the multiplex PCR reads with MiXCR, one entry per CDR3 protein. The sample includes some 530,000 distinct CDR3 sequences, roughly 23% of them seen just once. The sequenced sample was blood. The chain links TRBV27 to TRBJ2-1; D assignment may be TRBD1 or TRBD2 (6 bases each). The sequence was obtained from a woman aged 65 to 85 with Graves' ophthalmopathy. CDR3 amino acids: CASSFYSGAQFF. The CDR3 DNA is TGTGCCAGCAGTTTCTATTCGGGGGCGCAGTTCTTC.